These T cell receptor beta chains were read from a single sample in a study of metastatic and nonmetastatic thyroid tumors. Via MiXCR, TCRdb re-called the PCR reads. The sample shows tens of thousands of clones, 13% of them seen only once. Source material: blood. Receptors originate from a female donor with papillary thyroid cancer or a benign thyroid nodule (not recorded which). Some clones in this sample may be carry-over from other donors' samples. CDR3s include the opening cysteine and the closing phenylalanine or tryptophan. A D gene is named only where the DNA matches it firmly. Size is omitted from some rows. Given values are once, few, many or a class for expanded clones.

clone_size: many
d_call: TRBD1
v_call: TRBV5-4
j_call: TRBJ1-3
cdr3_aa: CASSLAPGQGPGNTIYF
cdr3_nt: TGTGCCAGCAGCTTGGCCCCGGGACAGGGGCCTGGAAACACCATATATTTT

clone_size: many
d_call: NA
v_call: TRBV10-2
j_call: TRBJ2-7
cdr3_aa: CASSEGRTESHEQYF
cdr3_nt: TGCGCCAGCAGTGAGGGCCGGACGGAGTCCCACGAGCAGTACTTC

clone_size: many
d_call: NA
v_call: TRBV19
j_call: TRBJ1-6
cdr3_aa: CASSIDPNSPLHF
cdr3_nt: TGTGCCAGTAGTATAGACCCCAATTCACCCCTCCACTTT

clone_size: many
d_call: NA
v_call: TRBV27
j_call: TRBJ2-1
cdr3_aa: CASSLYPGEEQFF
cdr3_nt: TGTGCCAGCAGTTTATACCCCGGGGAGGAGCAGTTCTTC

clone_size: many
d_call: TRBD2
v_call: TRBV20-1
j_call: TRBJ2-3
cdr3_aa: CSVGGRLAGEGNTDTQYF
cdr3_nt: TGCAGTGTCGGAGGGAGACTAGCGGGAGAGGGTAACACAGATACGCAGTATTTT

clone_size: many
d_call: TRBD2
v_call: TRBV11-1
j_call: TRBJ2-1
cdr3_aa: CASSVSGLAGGGEQFF
cdr3_nt: TGTGCCAGCAGCGTCTCGGGACTAGCGGGAGGAGGTGAGCAGTTCTTC

clone_size: NA
d_call: TRBD2
v_call: TRBV20-1
j_call: TRBJ2-3
cdr3_aa: CSAQAGLAGPSDTQYF
cdr3_nt: TGCAGTGCTCAAGCCGGACTAGCGGGACCCTCAGATACGCAGTATTTT

clone_size: NA
d_call: NA
v_call: TRBV4-1
j_call: TRBJ2-2
cdr3_aa: CASSQDNGLQPGELFF
cdr3_nt: TGCGCCAGCAGCCAAGATAATGGGCTCCAACCCGGGGAGCTGTTTTTT

clone_size: NA
d_call: TRBD2
v_call: TRBV20-1
j_call: TRBJ2-7
cdr3_aa: CSASSRRFSGSPYEQYF
cdr3_nt: TGCAGTGCTAGTTCCCGACGATTTAGCGGGAGTCCCTACGAGCAGTACTTC

clone_size: many
d_call: NA
v_call: TRBV2
j_call: TRBJ2-5
cdr3_aa: CASSDILGHQMETQYF
cdr3_nt: TGTGCCAGCAGTGATATTTTAGGACACCAGATGGAGACCCAGTACTTC

clone_size: NA
d_call: NA
v_call: TRBV12-3/TRBV12-4
j_call: TRBJ1-2
cdr3_aa: CAIIPVYGYTF
cdr3_nt: TGTGCCATCATCCCCGTCTATGGCTACACCTTC

clone_size: medium-sized
d_call: TRBD1
v_call: TRBV27
j_call: TRBJ2-2
cdr3_aa: CASSRTGVGGELFF
cdr3_nt: TGTGCCAGCAGCCGGACAGGGGTTGGCGGGGAGCTGTTTTTT

clone_size: many
d_call: NA
v_call: TRBV9
j_call: TRBJ2-1
cdr3_aa: CASSVVGGGLGGEQFF
cdr3_nt: TGTGCCAGCAGCGTAGTGGGCGGGGGCCTCGGTGGTGAGCAGTTCTTC

clone_size: many
d_call: TRBD1
v_call: TRBV7-9
j_call: TRBJ2-5
cdr3_aa: CASSAPRQGAAETQYF
cdr3_nt: TGTGCCAGCAGTGCGCCCAGACAGGGGGCGGCGGAGACCCAGTACTTC

clone_size: medium-sized
d_call: TRBD2
v_call: TRBV24-1
j_call: TRBJ2-7
cdr3_aa: CATRASGSYEQYF
cdr3_nt: TGTGCCACCAGGGCTAGCGGGAGCTACGAGCAGTACTTC

clone_size: many
d_call: NA
v_call: TRBV9
j_call: TRBJ1-6
cdr3_aa: CASSTRPNSPLHF
cdr3_nt: TGTGCCAGCAGCACCCGGCCCAATTCACCCCTCCACTTT

clone_size: few
d_call: TRBD1
v_call: TRBV12-3/TRBV12-4
j_call: TRBJ2-7
cdr3_aa: CASRGGQAGEQYF
cdr3_nt: TGTGCCAGCAGAGGGGGACAGGCTGGCGAGCAGTACTTC

clone_size: many
d_call: TRBD2
v_call: TRBV20-1
j_call: TRBJ2-7
cdr3_aa: CSAPGLGNYEQYF
cdr3_nt: TGCAGTGCGCCGGGACTAGGCAACTACGAGCAGTACTTC

clone_size: many
d_call: NA
v_call: TRBV30
j_call: TRBJ1-1
cdr3_aa: CAWSVMALNTEAFF
cdr3_nt: TGTGCCTGGAGTGTAATGGCACTTAACACTGAAGCTTTCTTT

clone_size: NA
d_call: TRBD2
v_call: TRBV20-1
j_call: TRBJ2-5
cdr3_aa: CSARADSGGFEWTQYF
cdr3_nt: TGCAGTGCTAGAGCGGATAGCGGGGGGTTTGAGTGGACCCAGTACTTC